The 5 T cell receptor beta chains below come from one sample, sequenced in a study of CD8 T cells in Susac syndrome. An input of about 0.45 to 1 ug of RNA was subjected to reverse transcription using random hexamers. TCRdb ran MiXCR on the immunoSEQ multiplex PCR reads and lists one entry per CDR3 protein. The sample includes about 180,000 distinct CDR3 sequences, 85% to 95% of them seen just once. Sequenced input: CD4+ T cells from PBMCs. Every receptor here comes from a human donor with Susac syndrome.

The chain is built from TRBV6-2 or TRBV6-3 and TRBJ2-5, with D maybe TRBD2 (7 bases). V lost 0 bases, J lost 5 bases, and 13 bases lay in between. This CDR3 spans 15 amino acids. The germline gives CDR1 MNHEY, CDR2 SVGEGT. The CDR3, as DNA: TGTGCCAGCAGTTACTCGATGGGGGGGCCGGAGACCCAGTACTTC. It codes for CASSYSMGGPETQYF.

The V and J genes are TRBV12-3 or TRBV12-4 and TRBJ2-1; 7 bases line up with TRBD1. Losses at the gene ends were 1 base for V and 10 bases for J; bases not matched to a gene: 1. The CDR3 consists of 12 residues. CDR3: CASSLGDSEQFF. CDR3 nucleotides: TGTGCCAGCAGTTTAGGGGACAGCGAGCAGTTCTTC.

Written as DNA, the CDR3 is TGTGCCAGCAGCCTCCATGGACAGGCTATCTCTGGGGCCAACGTCCTGACTTTC. The encoded protein is CASSLHGQAISGANVLTF. The V and J genes are TRBV11-2 and TRBJ2-6; 7 positions agree with TRBD1. In germline, CDR1 is SGHAT, CDR2 FQNNGV. CDR3 length: 18 residues. With 5 bases clipped from V and 0 bases from J, the junction kept 10 bases outside the gene matches.

The genes are TRBV27 and TRBJ2-5, with 9 positions matching TRBD2. CDR3 size: 15 residues. V was clipped by 2 bases and J by 0 bases; unmatched bases: 1. Germline V lookup: CDR1 MNHEY, CDR2 SMNVEV (reference sequence). The CDR3 protein is CASSLASGDQETQYF. The CDR3 nucleotides read TGTGCCAGCAGTTTAGCTAGCGGGGACCAAGAGACCCAGTACTTC.

The CDR3 loop reads CSAQAETGRNQPQHF. CDR3 DNA sequence: TGCAGTGCCCAGGCCGAGACAGGGCGCAATCAGCCCCAGCATTTT. V usage is TRBV20-1 and J usage is TRBJ1-5; TRBD1 agrees at 7 bases. This CDR3 region has 15 residues. Germline CDR1 DFQATT, CDR2 SNEGSKA (reference sequence). Germline trimming cut 6 bases from V and 2 bases from J; bases unmatched to any gene: 10.